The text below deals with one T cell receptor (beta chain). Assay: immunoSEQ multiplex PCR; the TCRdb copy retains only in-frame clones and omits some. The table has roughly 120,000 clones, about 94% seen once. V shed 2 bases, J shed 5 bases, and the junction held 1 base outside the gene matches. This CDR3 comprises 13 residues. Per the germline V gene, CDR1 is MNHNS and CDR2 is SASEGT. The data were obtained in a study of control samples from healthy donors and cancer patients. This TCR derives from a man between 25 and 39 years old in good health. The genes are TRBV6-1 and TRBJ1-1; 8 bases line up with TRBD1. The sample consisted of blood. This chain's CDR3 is CASSEQGATEAFF. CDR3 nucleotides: TGTGCCAGCAGTGAACAGGGGGCGACTGAAGCTTTCTTT.